This T cell receptor (beta chain) was sequenced for a study of radiation and T cells in renal cell carcinoma. Germline-derived CDR1 and CDR2 are MNHNS and SASEGT. Trimming took 5 bases from V and 3 from J; bases not matched to a gene: 5. This CDR3 has 14 amino acids. This clone has just one count. The time point is: blood 4 weeks post-SBRT, at nephrectomy. The treatment is: 15 Gy SBRT to primary tumor, nephrectomy 4 weeks later. Sequencing used immunoSEQ multiplex PCR; TCRdb keeps in-frame clones, though not all of them. This sample has around 170,000 clones, with around 89% found just once. The source of this sequence is a woman between 45 and 60 years old with renal cell carcinoma. This specimen consisted of blood, obtained from a patient whose treatment included radiotherapy and nephrectomy. This chain connects TRBV6-1 to TRBJ1-2, with 8 bases aligning to TRBD1. This CDR3 is CASSLTGVHYGYTF. CDR3 DNA sequence: TGTGCCAGCAGTCTGACAGGGGTGCACTATGGCTACACCTTC.